The rows below give T cell receptor beta chains drawn from one sample of a study of T cell repertoires in cytomegalovirus infection. Using its own MiXCR run on the reads, TCRdb lists one record per CDR3 protein. The sample carries around 74,000 distinct CDR3 sequences, around 3.4% recorded once. The source material was PBMCs. These receptors originate from a human donor in good health (CMV status not recorded). Some clones in this sample may be carry-over from other donors' samples. The CDR3 runs from the conserved cysteine through the conserved F or W. The order of the fields is clone size, V gene, J gene, CDR3 protein. A clone size is listed for some rows: how often the clone was seen (once, few, many), or a class if it is expanded.

abundance: NA
v_gene: TRBV20-1
j_gene: TRBJ2-1
CDR3aa: CSAQTGTGAGEQFF

abundance: many
v_gene: TRBV20-1
j_gene: TRBJ2-7
CDR3aa: CSARDSGGDISYEQYF

abundance: many
v_gene: TRBV19
j_gene: TRBJ1-4
CDR3aa: CASSPPTGWNEKLFF

abundance: many
v_gene: TRBV7-2
j_gene: TRBJ1-3
CDR3aa: CASSPPGTGGNTIYF

abundance: many
v_gene: TRBV2
j_gene: TRBJ2-2
CDR3aa: CASSLGSGELFF

abundance: many
v_gene: TRBV6-6
j_gene: TRBJ2-7
CDR3aa: CASSGGTGSYEQYF

abundance: many
v_gene: TRBV5-4
j_gene: TRBJ2-5
CDR3aa: CASSLVPNQETQYF

abundance: many
v_gene: TRBV28
j_gene: TRBJ1-3
CDR3aa: CASSPRQGLGGNTIYF

abundance: many
v_gene: TRBV4-1
j_gene: TRBJ1-1
CDR3aa: CASSQAHPNTEAFF

abundance: medium-sized
v_gene: TRBV7-2
j_gene: TRBJ1-1
CDR3aa: CASSLRAGAEAFF

abundance: many
v_gene: TRBV11-2
j_gene: TRBJ1-1
CDR3aa: CASSLGRNRAGNTEAFF

abundance: many
v_gene: TRBV7-6
j_gene: TRBJ2-7
CDR3aa: CASSYAGTGLAEQYF

abundance: many
v_gene: TRBV30
j_gene: TRBJ2-1
CDR3aa: CAWSVYRRESNEQFF

abundance: NA
v_gene: TRBV11-3
j_gene: TRBJ1-3
CDR3aa: CASSLAGGYTTYF

abundance: many
v_gene: TRBV6-2/TRBV6-3
j_gene: TRBJ1-1
CDR3aa: CASRRGTEAFF

abundance: many
v_gene: TRBV7-2
j_gene: TRBJ2-2
CDR3aa: CASSLGTGELFF